This TCR beta chain was observed in a study of T cell responses to AZD1222 COVID-19 vaccine. CDR1 and CDR2 from the germline V gene are LGHNA and YSLEER. The CDR3 runs 15 residues. The V segment lost 1 base and the J segment 3 bases; nucleotides outside the gene matches: 6. Sequencing was performed with immunoSEQ multiplex PCR; in TCRdb, only in-frame clones are kept and a portion is missing. Of 130,000 or so clones in the sample, around 88% were seen once. The chain uses TRBV4-3 and TRBJ2-7; 7 bases are a match to TRBD2. The receptor comes from an adult in good health. The source was peripheral blood, collected on day 0 of MenACWY control vaccination. CDR3 sequence reads: CASSQGALAVYEQYF. CDR3 in DNA: TGCGCCAGCAGCCAAGGAGCGCTAGCGGTCTACGAGCAGTACTTC.